This T cell receptor beta chain is drawn from a study of shared clonotypes between healthy human individuals (TCRdb year 2020). For the wider study: Two women and a few men aged 18 to 49 years were included in the cohort. Libraries were prepared and TCR repertoires were sequenced by different laboratories using diverse techniques, in order to increase sequencing depth and limit assay-specific biases. Each donor's leukapheresis produced roughly between about 0.9 and 9.5 billion PBMCs. To estimate repertoire size and how much clonotype sharing occurs between individuals, the study deeply sequenced the blood TCR repertoires of five healthy adults. For each donor, three plates each were used for CD4 naive and CD4 memory, two plates were used for CD8 naive, and one plate was used for CD8 memory. The paper's findings and limits, for the study overall: The small number of donors limited the genetic and exposure-history diversity represented. Larger estimated clonotype richness was generally found for naive subsets than for memory subsets. Based on pairwise subsampling, the degree of clonotype sharing among donors was expected to be affected by sequencing depth. Only blood was sampled, and tissue TCR repertoires likely differ from those in blood. About 4.5% of naive CD4, roughly 3.5% of naive CD8, 2.3% of memory CD4, and 0.35% to 0.4% of memory CD8 clonotypes were shared across several donors. Rarefaction of sorted-subset datasets indicated incomplete sequencing despite the large sequencing depth. Clonotypes shared by all four sorted-subset donors showed higher generation probabilities than non-shared clonotypes.

Using the deep immunoSEQ assay, TCR CDR3 regions were amplified from genomic DNA by multiplex PCR. For each cell subset, the extracted genomic DNA was distributed evenly across all wells of several immunoSEQ 96-well plates, and each plate served as one replicate. For sorted subsets, each replicate PCR was loaded with approximately 200 ng genomic DNA, equivalent to 30,000 or so T cell genomes. Purified libraries were quantified with a Qubit 3.0 fluorometer, sized on a Bioanalyzer 2100, and re-quantified with the KAPA Library Quantification kit. Every immunoSEQ 96-well plate was sequenced on a dedicated single-read 150-cycle Illumina NextSeq 550 flow cell. The original methods were these. Because the immunoSEQ output included only junctional sequences and no quality scores, the filtering could not be the same as the filtering used for full-length reads. Sequences were annotated with PyIR, a Python wrapper for IgBLAST v1.9, and V/J genes and CDR3 were assigned using IMGT germline references. Reads were removed for weak V/J assignments (E-value above 1e-6), missing CDR3, stop codons, out-of-frame junctions, or ambiguous translated residues. A V3J clonotype was defined by an identical inferred V gene, J gene, and CDR3 amino acid sequence. To compute the percentage overlap between repertoires, the number of shared unique clonotypes was divided by the size of the smaller repertoire. RTK rarefaction, the Chao1 estimator, and Recon v2.1 estimates of unobserved clonotypes were used to assess repertoire richness. Generation probabilities were computed with OLGA for all TCRbeta clonotypes obtained by the gDNA method from several donors. TCRdb mirrors the immuneACCESS table, restricted to in-frame sequences. Some clones are absent from its copies; in checked studies, under half trace to an unresolved V gene, and the reason for the others is unknown. D and trimming were read from the DNA, whereas the V and J calls and clone size are those reported in that table. The sample has about 2.1 million clones on record, 80% to 95% of them singletons. Of the sample, approximately 1.6% falls within the top ten clones.

Spanning cysteine to phenylalanine, the CDR3 consists of 14 amino acids. The only DNA kept is the CDR3, 42 bases in frame from the first base. CDR1 and CDR2, per the germline V gene (reference sequence), are MNHEY and SMNVEV. The trim is 0 bases for V and 3 bases for J, with a gap of 6 bases between the germline ends. CD8 naive samples were CD45RO-negative cells positively selected for CCR7, giving a CD45RA+CCR7+ population that excluded TemRA cells. The donors were healthy, HIV-negative adults who had no recently reported acute infections or vaccinations. Every donor was a Caucasian adult living in Nashville, Tennessee, USA. Blood was obtained by leukapheresis, after which PBMCs were separated by Ficoll-Histopaque density gradient centrifugation and cryopreserved in liquid nitrogen vapor phase. Analytical flow cytometry was used to check the purity and quantity of every magnetically sorted T cell population. From each sorted fraction, genomic DNA was isolated and quantified by UV absorbance on a Nanodrop 2000c.

As regards this clone: The target of this receptor is not known. No much larger clonotype is one base removed from it; base qualities were not supplied.

This chain joins TRBV27 to TRBJ1-5; the D gene remains uncertain. This receptor was taken from a man aged 18 to 30 in good health. Some clones in this sample may be carry-over from other donors' samples. The sequenced sample consisted of naive CD8+ T cells from PBMCs. The label giving this sample's cell subset or site can be read as: CD45RA+CCR7+. The DNA sequence reads TGTGCCAGCAGTTTATCCTTAAACAATCAGCCCCAGCATTTT. It encodes CASSLSLNNQPQHF.